A single sample gave rise to the 5 T cell receptor beta chains below, sequenced in a study of T cells in Graves' hyperthyroidism and ophthalmopathy. Authors of the study amplified TCR beta CDR3 regions from RNA transcripts. The HTBI primer set drove a first-round RT-PCR of the TCR CDR3. TCRdb independently ran MiXCR on the multiplex PCR reads; one entry per CDR3 protein. The data contain about 290,000 distinct CDR3 sequences, 16% of them singletons. What was sequenced was blood. These receptor sequences come from a man aged 25-45 years with Graves' hyperthyroidism.

This clonotype was counted ten times or more. This chain joins TRBV28 and TRBJ1-6, with a possible D match to TRBD1 (5 bases). The ends were cut back, 4 bases at V and 10 bases at J, with 20 bases in the middle. This CDR3 comprises 16 residues. Looked up from germline, CDR1 is MDHEN and CDR2 is SYDVKM. CDR3: CASSSPPDGGGSPLHF. CDR3 coding DNA: TGTGCCAGCAGTTCCCCCCCGGACGGGGGTGGATCACCCCTCCACTTT.

This chain links TRBV12-3 or TRBV12-4 with TRBJ1-5; perhaps TRBD1 as D (5 bases). V was trimmed by 3 bases and J by 5 bases, leaving 8 bases between them. The CDR3 has 13 amino acids. DNA of the CDR3: TGTGCCAGCAGTTTGGGGGTGCATCAGCCCCAGCATTTT. Its protein product is CASSLGVHQPQHF.

This clonotype was seen more than once but under ten times. The V and J genes are TRBV5-1 and TRBJ2-1, with 10 nucleotides matching TRBD2. Germline V CDR1 and CDR2: SGHRS, YFSETQ. CDR3 size: 15 residues. Trimming took 4 bases from V and 9 from J; bases not matched to a gene: 10. This chain's CDR3 is CASSPPMASGSEQFF. As DNA, the CDR3 is TGCGCCAGCAGCCCCCCGATGGCTAGCGGGAGTGAGCAGTTCTTC.

This clonotype turned up a few times. The chain links TRBV20-1 to TRBJ2-2, with 10 bases matching TRBD2. The CDR3 length is 16 residues. J lost 6 bases, V lost 3 bases, and 10 bases had no gene match. The germline V gene has CDR1 DFQATT and CDR2 SNEGSKA (reference sequence). CDR3 amino acids: CSASIRRAGGPGELFF. The CDR3 DNA reads as TGCAGTGCTAGTATTAGACGAGCGGGAGGGCCCGGGGAGCTGTTTTTT.

This clonotype was recorded at least ten times. The CDR3 sequence is CASSRDVAEAFF. As DNA, the CDR3 is TGCGCCAGCAGCCGGGACGTCGCTGAAGCTTTCTTT. This chain connects TRBV5-1 to TRBJ1-1; TRBD1 is a possible D gene (5 bases). V was trimmed by 4 bases and J by 6 bases, leaving 10 bases between them. Germline V gene lookup returns CDR1 SGHRS and CDR2 YFSETQ. The CDR3 contains 12 residues. The full variable domain, rest sourced from reference TRBV5-1 and TRBJ1-1, is KAGVTQTPRYLIKTRGQQVTLSCSPISGHRSVSWYQQTPGQGLQFLFEYFSETQRNKGNFPGRFSGRQFSNSRSEMNVSTLELGDSALYLCASSRDVAEAFFGQGTRLTVV.